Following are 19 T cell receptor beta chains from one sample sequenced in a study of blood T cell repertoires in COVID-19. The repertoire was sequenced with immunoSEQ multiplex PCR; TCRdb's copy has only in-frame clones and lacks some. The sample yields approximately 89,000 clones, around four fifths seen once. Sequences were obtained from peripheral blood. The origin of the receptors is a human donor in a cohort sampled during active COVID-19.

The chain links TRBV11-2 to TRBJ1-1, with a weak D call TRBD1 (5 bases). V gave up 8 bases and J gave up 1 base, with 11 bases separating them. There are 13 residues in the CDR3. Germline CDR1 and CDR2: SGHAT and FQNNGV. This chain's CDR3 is CASGTRRNTEAFF. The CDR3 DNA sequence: TGTGCCAGCGGGACTCGGCGGAACACTGAAGCTTTCTTT.

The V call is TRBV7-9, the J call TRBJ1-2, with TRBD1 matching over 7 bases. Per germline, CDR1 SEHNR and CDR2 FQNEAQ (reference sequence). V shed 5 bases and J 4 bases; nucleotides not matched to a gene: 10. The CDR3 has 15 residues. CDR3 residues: CASSRTGVSAYGYTF. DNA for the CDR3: TGTGCCAGCAGCAGAACAGGGGTCTCGGCCTATGGCTACACCTTC.

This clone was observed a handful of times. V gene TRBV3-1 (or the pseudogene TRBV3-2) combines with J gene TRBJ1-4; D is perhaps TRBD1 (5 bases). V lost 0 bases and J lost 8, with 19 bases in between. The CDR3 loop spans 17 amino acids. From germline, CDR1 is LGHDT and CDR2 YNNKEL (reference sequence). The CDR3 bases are TGTGCCAGCAGCCAAGAATCATGGGCAGGGCGAAGGGAAAAACTGTTTTTT. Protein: CASSQESWAGRREKLFF.

The CDR3 sequence is CSARDSVEAFF. Here the CDR3 DNA reads TGCAGTGCTAGAGACTCGGTTGAAGCTTTCTTT. This chain uses TRBV20-1 with TRBJ1-1, with D uncertain. The CDR3 consists of 11 residues. The V end was cut by 0 bases, the J end by 7 bases, with 6 bases between. Germline lookup yields CDR1 DFQATT and CDR2 SNEGSKA (reference sequence).

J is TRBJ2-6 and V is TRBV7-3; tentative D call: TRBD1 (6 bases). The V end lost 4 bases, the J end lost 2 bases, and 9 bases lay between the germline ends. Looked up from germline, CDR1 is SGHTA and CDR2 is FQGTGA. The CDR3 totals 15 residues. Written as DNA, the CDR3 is TGTGCCAGCAGCTCGAACAGGGCTGGGGCCAACGTCCTGACTTTC. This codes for CASSSNRAGANVLTF.

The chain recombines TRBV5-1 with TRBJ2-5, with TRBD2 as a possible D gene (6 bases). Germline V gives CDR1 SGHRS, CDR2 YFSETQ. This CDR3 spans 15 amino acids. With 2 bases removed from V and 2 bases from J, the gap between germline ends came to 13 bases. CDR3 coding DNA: TGCGCCAGCAGCTTTGGCAGCGGGTCGCAAGAGACCCAGTACTTC. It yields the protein CASSFGSGSQETQYF.

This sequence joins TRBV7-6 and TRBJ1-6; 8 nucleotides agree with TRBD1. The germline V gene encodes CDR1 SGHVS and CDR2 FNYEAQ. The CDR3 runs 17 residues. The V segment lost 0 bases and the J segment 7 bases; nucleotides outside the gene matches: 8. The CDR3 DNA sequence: TGTGCCAGCAGCTTAGCGAGGTCGACAGGGGTAAATTCACCCCTCCACTTT. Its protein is CASSLARSTGVNSPLHF.

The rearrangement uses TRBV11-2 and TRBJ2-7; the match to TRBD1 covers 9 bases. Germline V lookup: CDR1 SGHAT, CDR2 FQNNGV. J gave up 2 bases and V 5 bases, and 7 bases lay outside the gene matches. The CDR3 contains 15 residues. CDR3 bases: TGTGCCAGCAGCCCCAAAGGGACAGGGCCCTACGAGCAGTACTTC. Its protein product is CASSPKGTGPYEQYF.

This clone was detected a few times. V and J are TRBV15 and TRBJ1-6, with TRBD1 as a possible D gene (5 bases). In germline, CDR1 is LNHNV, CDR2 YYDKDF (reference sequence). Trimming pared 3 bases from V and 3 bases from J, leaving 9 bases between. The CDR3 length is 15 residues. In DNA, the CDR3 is TGTGCCACCAGCAGGACGACAGACTATAATTCACCCCTCCACTTT. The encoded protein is CATSRTTDYNSPLHF.

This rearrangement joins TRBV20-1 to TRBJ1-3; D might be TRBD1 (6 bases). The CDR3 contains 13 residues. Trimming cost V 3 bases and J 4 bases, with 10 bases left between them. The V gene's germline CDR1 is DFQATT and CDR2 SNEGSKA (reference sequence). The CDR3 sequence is CSASSRGGNTIYF. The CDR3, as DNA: TGCAGTGCTAGTTCCAGGGGAGGAAACACCATATATTTT.

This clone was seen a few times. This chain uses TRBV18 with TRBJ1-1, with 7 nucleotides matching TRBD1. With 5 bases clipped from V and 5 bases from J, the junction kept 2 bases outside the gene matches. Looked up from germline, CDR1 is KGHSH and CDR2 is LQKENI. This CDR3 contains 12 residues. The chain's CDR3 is CASSKTGTEAFF. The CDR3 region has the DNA TGTGCCAGCTCAAAGACAGGGACTGAAGCTTTCTTT.

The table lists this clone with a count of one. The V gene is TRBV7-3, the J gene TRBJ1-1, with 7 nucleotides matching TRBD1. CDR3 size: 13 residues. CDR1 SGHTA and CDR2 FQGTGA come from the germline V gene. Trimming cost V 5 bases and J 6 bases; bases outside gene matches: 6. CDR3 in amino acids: CASSRGGLPEAFF. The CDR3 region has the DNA TGTGCCAGCAGCCGAGGGGGCCTCCCTGAAGCTTTCTTT.

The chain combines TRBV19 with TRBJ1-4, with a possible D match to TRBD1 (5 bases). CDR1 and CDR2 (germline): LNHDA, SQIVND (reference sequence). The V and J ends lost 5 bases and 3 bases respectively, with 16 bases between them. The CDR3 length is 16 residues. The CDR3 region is CASSPPGGRANEKLFF. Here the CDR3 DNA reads TGTGCCAGTAGTCCCCCCGGGGGTCGGGCTAATGAAAAACTGTTTTTT.

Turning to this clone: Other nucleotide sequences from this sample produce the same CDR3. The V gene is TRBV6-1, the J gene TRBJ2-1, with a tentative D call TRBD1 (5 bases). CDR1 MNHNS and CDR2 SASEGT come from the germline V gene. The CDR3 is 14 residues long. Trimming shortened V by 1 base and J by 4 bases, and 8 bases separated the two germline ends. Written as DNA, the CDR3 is TGTGCCAGCAGTGAAGTGGCAGGGTACAATGAGCAGTTCTTC. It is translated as CASSEVAGYNEQFF.

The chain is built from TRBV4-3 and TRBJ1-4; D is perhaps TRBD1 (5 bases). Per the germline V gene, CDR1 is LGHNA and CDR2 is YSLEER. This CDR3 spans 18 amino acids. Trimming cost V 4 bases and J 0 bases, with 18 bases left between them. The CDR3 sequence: CASSPRKQAYATNEKLFF. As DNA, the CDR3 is TGCGCCAGCAGCCCCCGAAAACAGGCCTATGCAACTAATGAAAAACTGTTTTTT.

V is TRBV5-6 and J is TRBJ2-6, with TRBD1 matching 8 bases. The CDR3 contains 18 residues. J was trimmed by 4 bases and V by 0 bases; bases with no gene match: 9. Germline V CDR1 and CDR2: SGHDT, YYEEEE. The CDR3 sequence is CASSLAGQGAYGANVLTF. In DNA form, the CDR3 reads TGTGCCAGCAGCTTGGCCGGTCAGGGGGCGTACGGGGCCAACGTCCTGACTTTC.

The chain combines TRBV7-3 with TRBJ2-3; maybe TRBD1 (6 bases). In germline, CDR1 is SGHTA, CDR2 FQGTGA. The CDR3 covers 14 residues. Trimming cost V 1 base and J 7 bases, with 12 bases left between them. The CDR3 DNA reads TGTGCCAGCAGCTTAAGAGGGACACACCATACGCAGTATTTT. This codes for CASSLRGTHHTQYF.

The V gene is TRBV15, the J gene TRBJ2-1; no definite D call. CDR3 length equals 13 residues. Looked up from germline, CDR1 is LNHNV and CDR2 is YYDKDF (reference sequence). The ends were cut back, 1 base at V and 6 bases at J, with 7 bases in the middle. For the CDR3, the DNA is TGTGCCACCAGCAGAGTCCCTCCCAATGAGCAGTTCTTC. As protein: CATSRVPPNEQFF.

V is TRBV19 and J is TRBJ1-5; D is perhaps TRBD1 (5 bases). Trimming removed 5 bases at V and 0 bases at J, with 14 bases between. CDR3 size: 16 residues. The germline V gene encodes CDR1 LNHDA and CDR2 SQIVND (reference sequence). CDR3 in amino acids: CASSASGYYSNQPQHF. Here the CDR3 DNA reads TGTGCCAGTAGTGCCTCAGGGTATTATAGCAATCAGCCCCAGCATTTT.